These T cell receptor beta chains were read from a single sample in a study of T cell responses to AZD1222 COVID-19 vaccine. Repertoires were generated with immunoSEQ multiplex PCR, while TCRdb's copy carries only in-frame clones and drops some. The table has over 100,000 clones, roughly 85% seen once. Sequences were derived from peripheral blood, sampled 28 days after the second dose of the MenACWY control vaccine. Every receptor here comes from an adult who received the MenACWY meningococcal vaccine as a control. CDR3s include the opening cysteine and the closing phenylalanine or tryptophan. D genes are given only for firm matches. A clone size is listed for some rows: how often the clone was seen (once, few, many), or a class if it is expanded.

abundance,j_gene,d_gene,v_gene,CDR3aa,CDR3nt
.,TRBJ2-5,TRBD2,TRBV9,CASSVTSVSVAETQYF,TGTGCCAGCAGCGTAACTAGCGTGTCTGTAGCGGAGACCCAGTACTTC
.,TRBJ1-4,.,TRBV5-1,CASSLDTDNEKLFF,TGCGCCAGCAGCTTGGATACTGATAATGAAAAACTGTTTTTT
.,TRBJ1-1,.,TRBV18,CASSPYQGSNTEAFF,TGTGCCAGCTCACCATATCAGGGTAGCAACACTGAAGCTTTCTTT
.,TRBJ2-7,.,TRBV7-9,CASSLGSSGPPAYEQYF,TGTGCCAGCAGCTTAGGGTCCTCCGGGCCCCCCGCCTACGAGCAGTACTTC
.,TRBJ1-1,.,TRBV19,CASSIRMRTANTEAFF,TGTGCCAGTAGCATAAGGATGCGGACAGCGAACACTGAAGCTTTCTTT
few,TRBJ2-1,TRBD2,TRBV5-1,CASSLSLAGLQQFF,TGCGCCAGCAGCTTGTCACTAGCGGGATTACAGCAGTTCTTC
.,TRBJ1-6,.,TRBV5-5,CASSLEGVGDSPLHF,TGTGCCAGCAGCTTGGAAGGGGTCGGGGATTCACCCCTCCACTTT
once,TRBJ2-1,TRBD2,TRBV6-5,CASGSTSGEQFF,TGTGCCAGCGGGTCGACTAGCGGCGAGCAGTTCTTC
.,TRBJ2-2,.,TRBV19,CASAPLASFTGELFF,TGTGCCAGTGCCCCTTTGGCTAGCTTCACCGGGGAGCTGTTTTTT
.,TRBJ1-2,.,TRBV11-2,CASSLDGGWAGNGYTF,TGTGCCAGCAGCTTAGACGGGGGTTGGGCAGGGAATGGCTACACCTTC
.,TRBJ1-1,TRBD1,TRBV6-2/TRBV6-3,CASSHEGARTEAFF,TGTGCCAGCAGTCATGAGGGGGCGCGCACTGAAGCTTTCTTT
.,TRBJ2-2,.,TRBV19,CASRPDFEGFDTGELFF,TGTGCCAGTCGCCCAGACTTCGAGGGATTTGATACCGGGGAGCTGTTTTTT
once,TRBJ1-1,TRBD1,TRBV4-1,CASSQLSGGAEAFF,TGCGCCAGCAGCCAGCTATCAGGGGGCGCGGAAGCTTTCTTT
once,TRBJ2-7,.,TRBV24-1,CATSDLVGQYF,TGTGCCACCAGTGACCTCGTAGGGCAGTACTTC
.,TRBJ1-2,TRBD1,TRBV7-9,CASSTAGQASYGYTF,TGTGCCAGCAGTACGGCAGGACAGGCCTCCTATGGCTACACCTTC
.,TRBJ1-6,.,TRBV25-1,CASSEYWVGSPLHF,TGTGCCAGCAGTGAATATTGGGTCGGATCACCCCTCCACTTT
.,TRBJ1-2,.,TRBV9,CASSHLNRTNYGYTF,TGTGCCAGCAGCCATTTGAACAGAACTAACTATGGCTACACCTTC
.,TRBJ1-2,TRBD1,TRBV4-2,CASSQALGQAYGYTF,TGTGCCAGCAGCCAAGCCCTGGGACAGGCCTATGGCTACACCTTC